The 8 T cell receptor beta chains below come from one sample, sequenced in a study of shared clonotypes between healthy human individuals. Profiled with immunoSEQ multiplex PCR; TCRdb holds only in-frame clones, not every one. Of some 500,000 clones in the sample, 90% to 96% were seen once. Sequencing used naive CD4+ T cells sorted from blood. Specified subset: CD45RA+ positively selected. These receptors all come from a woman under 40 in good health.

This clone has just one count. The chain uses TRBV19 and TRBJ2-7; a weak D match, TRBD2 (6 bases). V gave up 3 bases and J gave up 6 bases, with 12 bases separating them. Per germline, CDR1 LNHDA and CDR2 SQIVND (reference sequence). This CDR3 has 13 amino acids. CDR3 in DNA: TGTGCCAGTAGTATCGAACGGCGGGGCGAGCAGTACTTC. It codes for CASSIERRGEQYF.

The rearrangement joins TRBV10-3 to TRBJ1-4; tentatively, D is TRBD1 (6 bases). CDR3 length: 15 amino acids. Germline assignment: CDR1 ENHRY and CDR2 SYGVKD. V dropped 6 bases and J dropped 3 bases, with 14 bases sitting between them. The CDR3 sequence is CAISSRTVPNEKLFF. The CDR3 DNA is TGTGCCATCAGCTCCCGGACAGTACCTAATGAAAAACTGTTTTTT.

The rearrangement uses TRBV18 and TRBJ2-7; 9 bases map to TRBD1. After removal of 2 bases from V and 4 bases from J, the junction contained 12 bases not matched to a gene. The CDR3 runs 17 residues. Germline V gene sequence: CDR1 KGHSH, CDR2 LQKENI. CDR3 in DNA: TGTGCCAGCTCACCAATCATCCCGGGACAGGGTGATTACGAGCAGTACTTC. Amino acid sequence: CASSPIIPGQGDYEQYF.

Here the CDR3 reads CASSGLTGTGKNIQYF. DNA of the CDR3: TGTGCCAGCAGTGGATTAACCGGGACAGGGAAAAACATTCAGTACTTC. The rearrangement links TRBV25-1 to TRBJ2-4; TRBD1 matches 9 bases. Per germline, CDR1 MGHDK and CDR2 SYGVNS. V lost 4 bases, J lost 4 bases, and 8 bases stayed unmatched. The CDR3 spans 16 residues.

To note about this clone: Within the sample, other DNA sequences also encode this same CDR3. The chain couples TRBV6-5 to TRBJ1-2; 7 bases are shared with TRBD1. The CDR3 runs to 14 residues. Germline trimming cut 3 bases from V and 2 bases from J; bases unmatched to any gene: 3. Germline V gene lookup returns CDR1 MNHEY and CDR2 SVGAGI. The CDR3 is CASSYRDSNYGYTF. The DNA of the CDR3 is TGTGCCAGCAGTTATAGGGACAGCAACTATGGCTACACCTTC.

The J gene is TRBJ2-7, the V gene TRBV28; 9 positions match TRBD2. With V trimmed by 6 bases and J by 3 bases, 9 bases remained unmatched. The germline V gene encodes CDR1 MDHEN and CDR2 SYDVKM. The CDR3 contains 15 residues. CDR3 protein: CASSRLTSGVYEQYF. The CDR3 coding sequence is TGTGCCAGCAGCCGACTGACTAGCGGAGTCTACGAGCAGTACTTC. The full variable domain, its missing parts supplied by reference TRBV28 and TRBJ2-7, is DVKVTQSSRYLVKRTGEKVFLECVQDMDHENMFWYRQDPGLGLRLIYFSYDVKMKEKGDIPEGYSVSREKKERFSLILESASTNQTSMYLCASSRLTSGVYEQYFGPGTRLTVT.

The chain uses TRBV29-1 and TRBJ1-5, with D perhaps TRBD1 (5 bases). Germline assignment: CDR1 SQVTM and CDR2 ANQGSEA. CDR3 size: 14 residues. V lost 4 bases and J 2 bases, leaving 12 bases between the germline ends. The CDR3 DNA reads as TGCAGCGTTGTAGTGGGGCTGGGCAATCAGCCCCAGCATTTT. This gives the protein CSVVVGLGNQPQHF.

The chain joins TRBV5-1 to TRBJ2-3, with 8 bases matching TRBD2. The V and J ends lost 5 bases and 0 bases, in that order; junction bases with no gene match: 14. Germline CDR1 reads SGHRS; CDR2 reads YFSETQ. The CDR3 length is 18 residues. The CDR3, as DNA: TGCGCCAGCAGTAGAGCCGGACTAGCTGAGCTTAGCACAGATACGCAGTATTTT. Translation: CASSRAGLAELSTDTQYF. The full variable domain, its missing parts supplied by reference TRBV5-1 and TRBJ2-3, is KAGVTQTPRYLIKTRGQQVTLSCSPISGHRSVSWYQQTPGQGLQFLFEYFSETQRNKGNFPGRFSGRQFSNSRSEMNVSTLELGDSALYLCASSRAGLAELSTDTQYFGPGTRLTVL.